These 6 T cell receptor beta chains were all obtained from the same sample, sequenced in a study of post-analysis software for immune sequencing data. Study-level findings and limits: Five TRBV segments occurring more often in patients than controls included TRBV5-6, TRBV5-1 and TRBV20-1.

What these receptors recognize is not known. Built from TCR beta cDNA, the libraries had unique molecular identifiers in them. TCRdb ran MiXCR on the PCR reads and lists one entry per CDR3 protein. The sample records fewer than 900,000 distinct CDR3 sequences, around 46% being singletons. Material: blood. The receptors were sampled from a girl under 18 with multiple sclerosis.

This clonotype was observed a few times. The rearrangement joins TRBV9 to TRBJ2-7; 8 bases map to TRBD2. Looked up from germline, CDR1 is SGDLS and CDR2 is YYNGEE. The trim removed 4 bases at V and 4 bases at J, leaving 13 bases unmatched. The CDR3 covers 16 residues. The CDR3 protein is CASSPEGPGGRYEQYF. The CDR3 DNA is TGTGCCAGCAGCCCCGAGGGCCCTGGCGGGAGGTACGAGCAGTACTTC. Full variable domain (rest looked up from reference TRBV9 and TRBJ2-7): DSGVTQTPKHLITATGQRVTLRCSPRSGDLSVYWYQQSLDQGLQFLIQYYNGEERAKGNILERFSAQQFPDLHSELNLSSLELGDSALYFCASSPEGPGGRYEQYFGPGTRLTVT.

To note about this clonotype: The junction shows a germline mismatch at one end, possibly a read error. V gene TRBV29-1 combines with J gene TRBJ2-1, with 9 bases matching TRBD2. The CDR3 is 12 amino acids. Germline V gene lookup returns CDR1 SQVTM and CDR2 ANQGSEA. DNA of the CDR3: TGCAGCGTTGAGGCTAGCGGGAATGAGCGGTTCTTC. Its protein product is CSVEASGNERFF.

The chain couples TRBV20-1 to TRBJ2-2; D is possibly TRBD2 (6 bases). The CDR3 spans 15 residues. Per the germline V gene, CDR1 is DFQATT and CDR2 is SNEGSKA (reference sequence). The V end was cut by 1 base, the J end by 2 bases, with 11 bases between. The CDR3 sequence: CSARGGTFNTGELFF. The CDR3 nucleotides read TGCAGTGCTAGAGGCGGGACTTTTAACACCGGGGAGCTGTTTTTT.

CDR3 sequence reads: CATSRWAVSGANVLTF. CDR3 nucleotides: TGTGCCACCAGCAGATGGGCCGTCTCTGGGGCCAACGTCCTGACTTTC. The rearrangement uses TRBV15 and TRBJ2-6; D is unclear. The V end was cut by 2 bases, the J end by 0 bases, with 8 bases between. Looked up from germline, CDR1 is LNHNV and CDR2 is YYDKDF (reference sequence). The CDR3 spans 16 residues.

The CDR3 region has the DNA TGTGCCAGCAGCGTCGGACAAGATCCCTCCTACGAGCAGTACTTC. It encodes CASSVGQDPSYEQYF. The chain links TRBV9 to TRBJ2-7, with a possible D match to TRBD1 (5 bases). The V and J ends lost 2 bases and 0 bases respectively, with 12 bases between them. CDR3 size: 15 residues. CDR1 and CDR2 (germline): SGDLS, YYNGEE.

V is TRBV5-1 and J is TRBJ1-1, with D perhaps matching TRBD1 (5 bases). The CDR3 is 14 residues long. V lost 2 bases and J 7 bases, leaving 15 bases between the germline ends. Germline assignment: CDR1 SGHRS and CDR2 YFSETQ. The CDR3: CASSFSEQAGEAFF. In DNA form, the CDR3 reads TGCGCCAGCAGCTTTAGTGAACAGGCTGGTGAAGCTTTCTTT.